Given below is one TCR beta chain in context. The antigen is not known. The data stem from a study of neurological immune-mediated disorders. General observations from the study: HTLV-1-associated myelopathy showed the most TCR clonal expansion; multiple sclerosis the least, below healthy controls.

Regarding time point: longitudinal time-point 2. The cDNA was generated by 5'RACE with 10-nucleotide random UMIs. Per sequencing run, 15-18 subjects together gave over 190 million TCR-beta sequences. One entry per CDR3 protein results from TCRdb running MiXCR on the 5' RACE reads. Of 40,000 to 60,000 distinct CDR3 sequences in the sample, roughly 13% were seen once. This CDR3 contains 14 residues. Unmatched junction bases numbered 10, after V lost 8 bases and J lost 4 bases. In germline, CDR1 is LNHDA, CDR2 SQIVND (reference sequence). The chain uses TRBV19 and TRBJ1-1; 7 positions agree with TRBD1. The receptor's source is a male donor with HTLV-1-associated myelopathy (HAM/TSP). The sample taken for sequencing was PBMCs. CDR3 in amino acids: CASDMFSGGTEAFF. The CDR3 bases are TGTGCCAGTGACATGTTTTCAGGGGGCACTGAAGCTTTCTTT.